These 5 T cell receptor beta chains were sequenced from one sample in a study of regulatory T cells in long-lasting Graves disease. Arm-PCR of CDR3 regions with iRepertoire HTBI primers generated TCR beta libraries. MiXCR was run by TCRdb on the multiplex PCR reads, yielding one entry per CDR3 protein. Found here are roughly 500,000 distinct CDR3 sequences, approximately 12% of them singletons; the top ten hold 10%. Regarding time point: newly diagnosed GD, antithyroid drugs for less than 3 months. There was RNA extracted from PBMCs, and the TCR library was made from it. The same data also contributed to another study, on T cells in Graves' hyperthyroidism and ophthalmopathy.

Sample: peripheral blood mononuclear cells (PBMCs), taken at new diagnosis, from a patient treated with antithyroid drugs. Receptor source: a man aged 25-45 years with Graves disease.

This clonotype appeared many times. The V gene is TRBV27, the J gene TRBJ1-1, with D tentatively TRBD1 (5 bases). The V and J ends lost 4 bases and 2 bases respectively, with 11 bases between them. The CDR3 is 14 residues long. In germline, CDR1 is MNHEY, CDR2 SMNVEV (reference sequence). The CDR3 loop is CASSWGGGNTEAFF. The CDR3 DNA follows: TGTGCCAGCAGTTGGGGGGGGGGAAACACTGAAGCTTTCTTT.

The table lists this clonotype with a few counts. V and J are TRBV10-3 and TRBJ1-1; D call uncertain. Germline assignment: CDR1 ENHRY and CDR2 SYGVKD. Trimming pared 0 bases from V and 5 bases from J, leaving 13 bases between. The length of the CDR3 is 15 residues. The CDR3 nucleotides are TGTGCCATCAGTGAGTCGACTACCCGGGCGACTGAAGCTTTCTTT. As protein: CAISESTTRATEAFF.

The chain employs TRBV2 and TRBJ1-2; 10 positions agree with TRBD1. The CDR3 totals 14 residues. J lost 2 bases, V lost 7 bases, and 4 bases had no gene match. CDR1 and CDR2 from the germline V gene are SNHLY and FYNNEI. The CDR3 DNA reads TGTGCCAGCATGCCGGGACAGGGGAACTATGGCTACACCTTC. Translation gives CASMPGQGNYGYTF.

This chain's CDR3 is CSVDLVNNEQFF. The CDR3 nucleotides read TGCAGCGTTGATTTAGTAAACAATGAGCAGTTCTTC. This sequence joins TRBV29-1 and TRBJ2-1; unclear D gene. The CDR3 loop spans 12 amino acids. V was clipped by 3 bases and J by 5 bases, with 8 bases between them. The germline V gene has CDR1 SQVTM and CDR2 ANQGSEA.

The chain carries TRBV5-4 and TRBJ2-5, with D possibly TRBD1 on 5 matching bases. Germline CDR1 is SGHNT and CDR2 is YYREEE (reference sequence). CDR3 length: 15 residues. The ends were cut back, 0 bases at V and 1 base at J, with 10 bases in the middle. DNA for the CDR3: TGTGCCAGCAGCTTGGGCTGGGGCGGCCAAGAGACCCAGTACTTC. It specifies CASSLGWGGQETQYF.